This TCR beta chain was identified during a study of shared clonotypes between healthy human individuals. Looking at the study overall: Every donor yielded three CD4 naive, three CD4 memory, two CD8 naive and one CD8 memory plate.

Assay: immunoSEQ multiplex PCR; the TCRdb copy retains only in-frame clones and omits some. This sample yields about 1,800,000 clones, of which over 85% are seen a single time; 1% to 1.5% belongs to the top ten. Trimming took off 4 bases at V and 0 bases at J, with 14 bases between the two ends. The CDR3 covers 16 residues. Turning to this clone: The antigen remains unidentified.

Study-wide results and caveats: Represented genetic and exposure-history diversity was restricted by having few donors. It was observed that roughly 5.4% of naive CD4 clonotypes were shared across a few donors.

Naive CD8 cells lacked CD45RO, underwent positive selection for CCR7 and left out terminally differentiated effector memory CD45RA+ cells. This chain links TRBV5-3 with TRBJ1-5; TRBD1 might be the D (6 bases). TRBV5-3 is marked as an open reading frame, function uncertain. This TCR derives from a man aged 18 to 30 in good health. Sequencing input: naive CD8+ T cells sorted from blood. Here the CDR3 reads CARSRQEKFSNQPQHF. Here the CDR3 DNA reads TGTGCCAGAAGCAGACAGGAGAAATTTAGCAATCAGCCCCAGCATTTT.